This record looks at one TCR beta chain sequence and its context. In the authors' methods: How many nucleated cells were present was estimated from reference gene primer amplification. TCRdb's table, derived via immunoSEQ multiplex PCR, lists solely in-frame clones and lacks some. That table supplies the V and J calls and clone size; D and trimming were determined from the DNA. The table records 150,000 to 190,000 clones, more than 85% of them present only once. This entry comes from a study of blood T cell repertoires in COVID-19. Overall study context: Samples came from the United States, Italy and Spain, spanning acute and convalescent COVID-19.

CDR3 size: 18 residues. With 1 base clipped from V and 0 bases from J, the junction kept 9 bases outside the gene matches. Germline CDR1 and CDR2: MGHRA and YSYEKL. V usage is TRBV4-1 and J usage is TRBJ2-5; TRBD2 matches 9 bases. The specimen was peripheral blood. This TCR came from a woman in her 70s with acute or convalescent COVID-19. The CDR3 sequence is CASSQVRSSGGYQETQYF. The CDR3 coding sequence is TGCGCCAGCAGCCAAGTTCGGTCAAGCGGGGGGTACCAAGAGACCCAGTACTTC.